A single sample is the source of the 13 T cell receptor beta chains below, sequenced in a study of radiotherapy plus CTLA-4 blockade in lung cancer. Sequencing was performed with immunoSEQ multiplex PCR; in TCRdb, only in-frame clones are kept and a portion is missing. The sample has 40,000 to 50,000 clones; 55% to 80% are singletons. The sequences come from peripheral blood, collected from a patient treated with radiotherapy plus ipilimumab. These receptors were collected from a human donor with non-small cell lung cancer who had a complete response to radiotherapy plus ipilimumab.

Concerning this clone: The same CDR3 is also encoded by other DNA sequences in this sample. The rearrangement joins TRBV19 to TRBJ2-1, with TRBD2 matching 8 bases. J was trimmed by 0 bases and V by 4 bases; bases with no gene match: 5. Per germline, CDR1 LNHDA and CDR2 SQIVND (reference sequence). The CDR3 runs 16 residues. The CDR3 sequence is CASSTQRGSSYNEQFF. In DNA form, the CDR3 reads TGTGCCAGTAGTACTCAGCGGGGGAGCTCCTACAATGAGCAGTTCTTC.

The chain links TRBV18 to TRBJ1-1; no definite D call. V lost 3 bases to trimming and J lost 3 bases, with 14 bases between them. CDR3 length: 15 amino acids. The germline V gene encodes CDR1 KGHSH and CDR2 LQKENI. The CDR3 spells CASSPVTSGHTEAFF. The CDR3 coding sequence is TGTGCCAGCTCACCTGTGACCTCTGGGCACACTGAAGCTTTCTTT.

This clone turned up a few times. The rearrangement links TRBV19 to TRBJ1-2; no firm D call. CDR3 size: 14 residues. Trimming removed 5 bases at V and 0 bases at J, with 10 bases between. The V gene's germline CDR1 is LNHDA and CDR2 SQIVND (reference sequence). The CDR3 DNA is TGTGCCAGTAGTGTCGGGATAGCTAACTATGGCTACACCTTC. Translation gives CASSVGIANYGYTF.

V and J are TRBV5-4 and TRBJ1-6; D possibly corresponds to TRBD1 (6 bases). CDR1 and CDR2 from the germline V gene are SGHNT and YYREEE (reference sequence). The V gene lost 0 bases and the J gene lost 11 bases, with 15 bases spanning the gap. CDR3 length: 15 amino acids. Here the CDR3 DNA reads TGTGCCAGCAGCTTGGGGGGGCCCCCCGCCCCACCCCTCCACTTT. It translates to CASSLGGPPAPPLHF.

The rearrangement joins TRBV5-5 to TRBJ2-6, with 7 positions matching TRBD2. Losses at the gene ends were 0 bases for V and 0 bases for J; bases not matched to a gene: 3. The CDR3 has 17 amino acids. Germline lookup yields CDR1 SGHKS and CDR2 YYEKEE (reference sequence). CDR3 sequence reads: CASSLAGGHSGANVLTF. The CDR3 DNA is TGTGCCAGCAGCTTGGCGGGAGGTCACTCTGGGGCCAACGTCCTGACTTTC.

CDR3 bases: TGTGCCAGCGCCACAGGGCCCTCCTACGAGCAGTACTTC. Residues: CASATGPSYEQYF. V usage is TRBV28 and J usage is TRBJ2-7; D possibly corresponds to TRBD1 (6 bases). CDR1 MDHEN and CDR2 SYDVKM come from the germline V gene. Trimming took off 8 bases at V and 0 bases at J, with 11 bases between the two ends. The CDR3 is 13 residues long.

This clone was counted a single time. The chain employs TRBV5-1 and TRBJ1-6, with D possibly TRBD1 on 6 matching bases. CDR1 SGHRS and CDR2 YFSETQ come from the germline V gene. The V gene lost 1 base and the J gene lost 9 bases, with 17 bases spanning the gap. The CDR3 is 16 residues long. The CDR3 loop is CASSLLGSGVISPLHF. The CDR3 bases are TGCGCCAGCAGCTTGTTAGGGTCAGGGGTGATTTCACCCCTCCACTTT.

The chain recombines TRBV13 with TRBJ2-7, with D possibly being TRBD2 (6 bases). The CDR3 length is 17 residues. Germline CDR1 is PRHDT and CDR2 is FYEKMQ (reference sequence). V was clipped by 0 bases and J by 2 bases, with 17 bases between them. The DNA for the CDR3 is TGTGCCAGCAGCTTAGGTCTCGCGGTGCGGGAAACCTACGAGCAGTACTTC. It specifies CASSLGLAVRETYEQYF.

The gene calls are TRBV5-4 and TRBJ2-1; the D is unclear. The V end was cut by 2 bases, the J end by 5 bases, with 11 bases between. Germline lookup yields CDR1 SGHNT and CDR2 YYREEE (reference sequence). The CDR3 is 14 residues long. The CDR3 loop is CASSFQIGDNEQFF. In nucleotides, the CDR3 is TGTGCCAGCAGCTTTCAGATCGGAGACAATGAGCAGTTCTTC.

Points on this clone: This sample includes further DNA sequences coding for the same CDR3. The rearrangement uses TRBV18 and TRBJ1-2, with 8 bases identical to TRBD1. V lost 6 bases to trimming and J lost 5 bases; unmatched junction nucleotides: 11. Germline assignment: CDR1 KGHSH and CDR2 LQKENI. The CDR3 runs 15 residues. The CDR3 nucleotides are TGTGCCAGCTCGCCTCTGGACAGGGCTGGATATGGCTACACCTTC. It encodes CASSPLDRAGYGYTF.

CDR3 loop: CASSEYLYSGANVLTF. The CDR3 bases are TGTGCCAGCAGTGAATACTTGTACTCTGGGGCCAACGTCCTGACTTTC. The chain is built from TRBV25-1 and TRBJ2-6, with D hard to call. The germline V and J ends were trimmed by 0 bases and 0 bases, with 6 bases remaining between them. CDR3 length: 16 amino acids. The germline CDR1 and CDR2 sequences are MGHDK and SYGVNS.

The V and J genes are TRBV9 and TRBJ2-1; 9 bases are shared with TRBD1. Trimming removed 3 bases from V and 4 bases from J; junction bases left unmatched: 23. There are 21 residues in the CDR3. From germline, CDR1 is SGDLS and CDR2 YYNGEE. The CDR3 region is CASSEGLGTGSIKRGYNEQFF. CDR3 nucleotide sequence: TGTGCCAGCAGCGAGGGGCTCGGGACAGGGTCTATCAAGCGGGGTTACAATGAGCAGTTCTTC.

The V and J genes are TRBV7-2 and TRBJ2-1, with 7 bases aligning to TRBD1. The V gene's germline CDR1 is SGHTA and CDR2 FQGNSA. V shed 5 bases, J shed 0 bases, and the junction held 10 bases outside the gene matches. The CDR3 is made up of 17 amino acids. CDR3 sequence reads: CASSLSGRQGSYNEQFF. Written as DNA, the CDR3 is TGTGCCAGCAGCCTAAGCGGTCGACAGGGCTCCTACAATGAGCAGTTCTTC.